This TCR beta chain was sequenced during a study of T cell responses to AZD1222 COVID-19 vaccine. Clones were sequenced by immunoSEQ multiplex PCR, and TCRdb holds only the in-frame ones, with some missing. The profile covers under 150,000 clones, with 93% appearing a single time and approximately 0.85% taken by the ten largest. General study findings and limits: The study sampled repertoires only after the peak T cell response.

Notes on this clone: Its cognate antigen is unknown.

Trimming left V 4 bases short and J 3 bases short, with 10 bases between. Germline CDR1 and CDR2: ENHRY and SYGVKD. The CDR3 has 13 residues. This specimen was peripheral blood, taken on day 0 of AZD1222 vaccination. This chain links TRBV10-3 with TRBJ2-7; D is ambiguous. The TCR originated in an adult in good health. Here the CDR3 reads CAISASEYYEQYF. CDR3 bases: TGTGCCATCAGTGCGTCCGAGTACTACGAGCAGTACTTC.